This section outlines one TCR beta chain sequence together with its context. The source of the sample is a study of blood T cell repertoires in COVID-19. Study-level background: Donors in the United States, Italy and Spain gave samples during acute or convalescent COVID-19. T cells, B-cell-depleted T cells, or PBMCs provided the cDNA or gDNA that served as material.

The length of the CDR3 is 13 residues. The germline V gene has CDR1 MNHNY and CDR2 SVGAGI (reference sequence). Trimming shortened V by 6 bases and J by 5 bases, and 10 bases separated the two germline ends. Patients in Seattle were enrolled during active infection, then followed longitudinally. Clones were sequenced by immunoSEQ multiplex PCR, and TCRdb holds only the in-frame ones, with some missing. The sample records about 150,000 clones, roughly 84% being singletons. The clonotype originates from a man in his sixties with COVID-19, enrolled during active disease. J is TRBJ1-4 and V is TRBV6-6; the D is unclear. Sequencing input: peripheral blood. The CDR3 reads CASRAERNEKLFF. CDR3 coding DNA: TGTGCCAGCAGGGCGGAACGGAATGAAAAACTGTTTTTT.